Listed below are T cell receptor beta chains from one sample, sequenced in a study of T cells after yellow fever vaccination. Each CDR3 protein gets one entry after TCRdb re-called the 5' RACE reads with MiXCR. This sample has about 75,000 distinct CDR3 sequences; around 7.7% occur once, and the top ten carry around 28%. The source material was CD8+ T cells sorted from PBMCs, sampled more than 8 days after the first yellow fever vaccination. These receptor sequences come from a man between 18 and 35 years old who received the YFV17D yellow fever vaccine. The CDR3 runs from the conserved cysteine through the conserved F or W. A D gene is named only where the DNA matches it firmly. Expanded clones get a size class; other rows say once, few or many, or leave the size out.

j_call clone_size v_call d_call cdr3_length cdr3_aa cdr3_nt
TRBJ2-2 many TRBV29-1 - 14 CSVGNREYTGELFF TGCAGCGTTGGGAACAGGGAATACACCGGGGAGCTGTTTTTT
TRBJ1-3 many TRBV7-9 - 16 CASSHGTPESGNTIYF TGTGCCAGCAGCCACGGGACACCCGAGTCTGGAAACACCATATATTTT
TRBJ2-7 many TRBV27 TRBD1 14 CASSPGTGGYEQYF TGTGCCAGCAGTCCCGGGACAGGGGGCTACGAGCAGTACTTC
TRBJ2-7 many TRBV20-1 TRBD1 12 CSARDGTGEQYF TGCAGTGCTAGAGACGGGACAGGCGAGCAGTACTTC
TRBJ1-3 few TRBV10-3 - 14 CAIRGVDTGNTIYF TGTGCCATCCGGGGAGTCGATACTGGAAACACCATATATTTT
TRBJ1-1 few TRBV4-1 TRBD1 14 CASSPAIGGSEAFF TGCGCCAGCAGCCCGGCTATAGGGGGCTCTGAAGCTTTCTTT
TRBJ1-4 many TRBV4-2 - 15 CASSQGEGRNEKLFF TGTGCCAGCAGCCAAGGGGAAGGGAGAAACGAAAAACTGTTTTTT
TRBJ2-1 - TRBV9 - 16 CASSDITGTSIDEQFF TGTGCCAGCAGTGACATTACCGGGACTTCCATCGATGAGCAGTTCTTC
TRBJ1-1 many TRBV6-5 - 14 CASSYFEGDSEAFF TGTGCCAGCAGTTATTTTGAAGGAGACAGTGAAGCTTTCTTT
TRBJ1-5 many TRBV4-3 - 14 CASSQDLGKGPQHF TGCGCCAGCAGCCAAGATTTGGGGAAGGGACCCCAGCATTTT
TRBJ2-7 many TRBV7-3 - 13 CASSLSGAREQYF TGTGCCAGCAGCCTTTCCGGGGCTAGGGAGCAGTACTTC
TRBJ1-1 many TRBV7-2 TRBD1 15 CASSFYRGKSTEAFF TGTGCCAGCAGCTTCTACAGGGGGAAAAGCACTGAAGCTTTCTTT
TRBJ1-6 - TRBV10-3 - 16 CAISESISQGNSPLHF TGTGCCATCAGTGAGTCGATCTCGCAGGGTAATTCACCCCTCCACTTT
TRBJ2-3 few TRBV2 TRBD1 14 CASRLTGGSDTQYF TGTGCCAGCAGGCTGACAGGGGGGAGTGATACGCAGTATTTT
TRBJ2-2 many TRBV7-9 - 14 CASSFVGGRGELFF TGTGCCAGCAGCTTCGTTGGGGGCCGCGGGGAGCTGTTTTTT
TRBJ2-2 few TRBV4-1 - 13 CASSRTYTGELFF TGCGCCAGCAGCCGGACCTACACCGGGGAGCTGTTTTTT
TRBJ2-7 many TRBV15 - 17 CATSSRRGPGISYEQYF TGTGCCACCAGCAGCCGCCGGGGTCCAGGGATCTCCTACGAGCAGTACTTC
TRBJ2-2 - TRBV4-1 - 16 CASSQEPGSLSGELFF TGCGCCAGCAGCCAAGAACCAGGTTCTCTGTCCGGGGAGCTGTTTTTT
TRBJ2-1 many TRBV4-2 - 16 CASSQEGPSDYNEQFF TGTGCCAGCAGCCAAGAAGGTCCTAGCGATTACAATGAGCAGTTCTTC
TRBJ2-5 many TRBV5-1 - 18 CASSSRDTRNTPKETQYF TGCGCCAGCAGCTCCCGGGACACTCGAAACACTCCCAAAGAGACCCAGTACTTC
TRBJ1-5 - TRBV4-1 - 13 CASLDRGGQPQHF TGCGCCAGCCTTGACAGAGGAGGTCAGCCCCAGCATTTT
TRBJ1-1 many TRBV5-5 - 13 CASSLRLNTEAFF TGTGCCAGCAGCTTGAGGTTGAACACTGAAGCTTTCTTT
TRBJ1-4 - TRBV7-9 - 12 CASSLDRQKLFF TGTGCCAGCAGCTTAGATAGACAGAAACTGTTTTTT
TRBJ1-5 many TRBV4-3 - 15 CASSQDSNQGQPQHF TGCGCCAGCAGCCAAGATTCCAACCAGGGCCAGCCCCAGCATTTT
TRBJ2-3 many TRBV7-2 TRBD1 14 CASSSDREQDTQYF TGTGCCAGCAGCTCGGACAGGGAGCAAGATACGCAGTATTTT
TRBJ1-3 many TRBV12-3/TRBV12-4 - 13 CASTSPEGNTIYF TGTGCCAGCACCTCTCCGGAGGGAAACACCATATATTTT
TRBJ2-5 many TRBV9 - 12 CASSGPRETQYF TGTGCCAGCAGCGGACCTCGAGAGACCCAGTACTTC
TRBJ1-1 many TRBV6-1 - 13 CASSPPSMTEAFF TGTGCCAGCAGTCCGCCGTCAATGACGGAAGCTTTCTTT
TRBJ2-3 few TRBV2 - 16 CASSEALMTDTDTQYF TGTGCCAGCAGTGAAGCGCTGATGACAGACACAGATACGCAGTATTTT